This T cell receptor (beta chain) emerged from a study of Ad26.COV2.S vaccination and SARS-CoV-2 variants. J gave up 6 bases and V 3 bases, and 8 bases lay outside the gene matches. Germline CDR1 is SEHNR and CDR2 is FQNEAQ (reference sequence). The CDR3 runs 15 residues. Documented treatment: roughly 20 received Ad26.COV2.S at low or high dose, single or two shots; 5 received placebo; per-sample allocation not given. Material that was analyzed had been drawn on day 63 after the first vaccine or placebo injection. Clones were read by immunoSEQ multiplex PCR, and TCRdb kept only the in-frame ones, dropping some. The sample has 350,000 to 450,000 clones, 83% seen once; the top ten hold about 7.4%.

V gene TRBV7-9 combines with J gene TRBJ1-1; 9 bases fit TRBD1. The clonotype originates from a person between 18 and 65 years old who received the Ad26.COV2.S COVID-19 vaccine or a placebo. Sequenced here: peripheral blood, sampled in a trial of Ad26.COV2.S vaccine versus placebo. The CDR3 DNA reads TGTGCCAGCAGCTTGGGGGACAGGGAAATGGCTGAAGCTTTCTTT. Its protein product is CASSLGDREMAEAFF.